This is a list of T cell receptor beta chains from one sample in a study of control samples from healthy donors and cancer patients. Method: immunoSEQ multiplex PCR; TCRdb's copy keeps in-frame clones and lacks some. The sample has about 120,000 clones, 90% seen once; the top ten hold 2% to 3%. The sample consisted of blood. Receptor source: a man aged 40-55 years in good health. The CDR3 runs from the conserved cysteine through the conserved F or W. Fields, in order: J gene, V gene, CDR3 length, CDR3 protein.

>TRBJ2-1|TRBV7-9|12
CASSLVSNEQFF
>TRBJ1-3|TRBV19|16
CASTIQGGFSGNTIYF
>TRBJ2-7|TRBV7-2|14
CASSFSLASYEQYF
>TRBJ1-3|TRBV19|16
CASSIGARWSGNTIYF
>TRBJ1-5|TRBV27|12
CASSFIDQPQHF
>TRBJ1-4|TRBV10-2|15
CASKRDRGPNEKLFF
>TRBJ1-1|TRBV3-1/TRBV3-2|14
CASSRTGVNTEAFF
>TRBJ2-7|TRBV27|14
CASSLGGSSNEQYF
>TRBJ2-7|TRBV6-5|14
CASTPATGGREQYF
>TRBJ1-2|TRBV11-2|13
CASSRTYRAGYTF
>TRBJ2-7|TRBV2|15
CASRATGTGVYEQYF
>TRBJ2-6|TRBV30|19
CAWGRPTITSSSGANVLTF
>TRBJ2-2|TRBV5-6|15
CASSPGTGQAGELFF
>TRBJ1-2|TRBV27|15
CASSLSGTGLYGYTF
>TRBJ2-5|TRBV5-1|14
CASSLGGSEETQYF
>TRBJ2-2|TRBV10-3|14
CAISVAGDTGELFF
>TRBJ1-1|TRBV28|13
CASSFNPDTEAFF
>TRBJ2-5|TRBV2|14
CASARTGVWETQYF
>TRBJ1-2|TRBV4-2|11
CASSQGYGYTF
>TRBJ2-7|TRBV5-6|14
CASSFSGGAHEQYF
>TRBJ2-5|TRBV5-8|14
CASNPGLASQTQYF
>TRBJ2-3|TRBV18|14
CASSPLPGTTAQYF
>TRBJ2-2|TRBV2|14
CASRGAVRTGELFF
>TRBJ2-3|TRBV7-9|15
CASSRSGARTDTQYF
>TRBJ2-5|TRBV5-4|14
CASSRAAVKETQYF
>TRBJ1-1|TRBV5-4|14
CASSLTGGGTEAFF
>TRBJ2-3|TRBV7-3|14
CASSLNRRMTAQYF
>TRBJ1-4|TRBV2|14
CASSDMRQYEKLFF
>TRBJ2-3|TRBV7-2|14
CASSLMTSTDTQYF
>TRBJ2-2|TRBV28|13
CASRAGGAGELFF
>TRBJ2-7|TRBV5-6|16
CASSLAGQRVSYEQYF
>TRBJ1-1|TRBV7-3|14
CASSLQGVHTEAFF
>TRBJ1-3|TRBV5-5|13
CAGGHSPGNTIYF
>TRBJ2-5|TRBV19|16
CASSIDLRRVQETQYF
>TRBJ1-5|TRBV28|17
CASSHTGTGPWDQPQHF
>TRBJ1-1|TRBV18|14
CASSRTGGGTEAFF
>TRBJ2-5|TRBV7-3|15
CASSTSGGPRETQYF